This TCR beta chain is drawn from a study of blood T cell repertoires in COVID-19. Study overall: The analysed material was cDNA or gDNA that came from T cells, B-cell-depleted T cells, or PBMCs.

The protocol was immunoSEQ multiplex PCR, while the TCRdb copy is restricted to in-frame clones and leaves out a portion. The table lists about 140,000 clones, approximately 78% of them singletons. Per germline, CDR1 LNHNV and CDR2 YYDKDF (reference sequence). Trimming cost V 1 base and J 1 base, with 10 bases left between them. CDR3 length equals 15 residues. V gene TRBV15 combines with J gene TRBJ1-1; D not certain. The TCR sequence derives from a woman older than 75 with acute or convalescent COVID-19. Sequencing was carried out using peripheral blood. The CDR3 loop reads CATSRVILRNTEAFF. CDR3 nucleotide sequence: TGTGCCACCAGCAGAGTCATACTTAGGAACACTGAAGCTTTCTTT.